A single T cell receptor (beta chain) is shown here with its context. What antigen it recognizes has not been identified. Base qualities are not provided; no much larger clone lies one nucleotide away. The data were taken from a study of shared T cell receptors in the human thymus (dated by TCRdb to the early 2020s). A note on the overall study: The study investigated the way shared, self-reactive T-cell receptor alpha chains are produced in the human thymus.

Receptors were amplified or captured by the immunoSEQ multiplex PCR assay. TCRdb took over this immuneACCESS table, retaining in-frame rearrangements with V and J assigned. Such tables are incomplete; in checked studies, under half of the missing clones stem from an unresolved V gene, and the remainder is unexplained. The sample table records approximately 730,000 clones; over 75% of these occur just once. Around 0.0094% of the sample is in the top ten clones. The sample was also linked to a second study, of human thymus T cells. In that second paper, the authors write: Immunologically healthy infants undergoing open corrective cardiac surgery for congenital heart defects in Finland were used as donors. Thymus tissue was obtained as surgical resects removed during corrective cardiac surgery. Usage of V and J gene segments appeared to be biased in both the thymic and the peripheral blood repertoires. Highly overlapping thymic TCR repertoires among unrelated individuals were reported in the related research. The study used under ten infant thymus samples plus four related peripheral blood samples to characterize TCR alpha and beta repertoires. The cohort included more than 5 male and two female infants, with donor ages spanning 7 to 244 days. Thymocytes were mechanically released from the tissue and were stored as pellets of 10-30 million cells at -70 degrees C. A QIAsymphony instrument was used to extract genomic DNA from the frozen cell pellets. The immunoSEQ multiplex PCR assay was used to amplify the TCRB and TCRAD loci from a standardized quantity of quality-controlled genomic DNA. The V(D)J region was spanned by amplicons of a length sufficient to cover the CDR3 and to identify V and J genes. The amplicons were sequenced on an Illumina platform via the commercial immunoSEQ service. Primer bias and sequencing errors were corrected as previously described, and TCRAD and TCRB were defined on the basis of the IMGT database. Repertoires were analysed with immunoSEQ Analyzer 3.0 and VDJTools, covering basic statistics, V/J segment usage, diversity estimates, rarefaction and pairwise overlap. Diversity was estimated with Chao1, ChaoE, Efron-Thisted, Shannon and inverse Simpson indices, and also on datasets down-sampled to the smallest sample. Repertoire overlap was assessed by strict matching of CDR3 nucleotide sequence, V gene and J gene, and clustering was done by Jaccard-based multidimensional scaling. On average, roughly 740,000 unique TCRB clonotypes were obtained from thymus samples, compared with 80,000 to 85,000 from blood samples.

The TCR was taken from a girl under three years old with a congenital heart defect. Donor details come from another sample of the same person, matched by shared clones. Material for sequencing was thymocytes.

CDR3 loop: CASSSGGGNYSNQPQHF. The DNA sequence is as follows: TGCGCCAGCAGCTCAGGCGGGGGGAACTATAGCAATCAGCCCCAGCATTTT. The rearranged chain carries TRBV4-1 and TRBJ1-5; the D gene is perhaps TRBD1, from 5 matching bases. Sequences MGHRA (CDR1) and YSYEKL (CDR2) are obtained from the germline V gene. The CDR3 holds 17 amino acids from the cysteine to the phenylalanine. The entry retains the CDR3 DNA only, 51 bases that are in frame from base 1. Deletion took 5 bases off V and 0 bases off J, with a span of 17 bases between the germline ends.